The 15 T cell receptor beta chains presented below share a single source sample, sequenced in a study of blood T cell repertoires in COVID-19. Using immunoSEQ multiplex PCR, the repertoire was profiled, and TCRdb retains in-frame clones only, with some absent. The sample yields hundreds of thousands of clones, about 85% seen once. Sequencing was carried out using PBMCs or T cells enriched from blood (not recorded which). The source is a woman aged 18 to 35 with acute COVID-19.

The chain employs TRBV7-9 and TRBJ2-1; 14 bases agree with TRBD2. Trimming removed 1 base from V and 2 bases from J; junction bases left unmatched: 7. This CDR3 region has 19 residues. CDR1 is SEHNR, CDR2 FQNEAQ, per germline (reference sequence). This CDR3 is CASSLVVTSGRAAYNEQFF. The CDR3 DNA reads as TGTGCCAGCAGCTTAGTTGTGACTAGCGGGAGGGCCGCCTACAATGAGCAGTTCTTC.

This clone was detected once. This chain connects TRBV9 to TRBJ1-4; 10 positions agree with TRBD1. This CDR3 has 15 residues. CDR1 is SGDLS and CDR2 is YYNGEE in the germline V gene. V gave up 4 bases and J gave up 5 bases; unmatched junction bases: 5. The CDR3 sequence: CASSLEGQGNEKLFF. CDR3 in DNA: TGTGCCAGCAGCCTAGAGGGACAGGGGAATGAAAAACTGTTTTTT.

This clone was counted many times. This same CDR3 is encoded by further DNA sequences in the sample. The rearrangement links TRBV15 to TRBJ1-5, with 10 bases matching TRBD1. Germline assignment: CDR1 LNHNV and CDR2 YYDKDF (reference sequence). The CDR3 covers 15 residues. V lost 7 bases and J lost 1; bases outside the gene matches: 4. The CDR3 sequence is CATTPTGGSNQPQHF. DNA for the CDR3: TGTGCCACCACCCCGACAGGGGGCAGCAATCAGCCCCAGCATTTT.

This chain links TRBV19 with TRBJ1-2; D is unresolved. V was trimmed by 3 bases and J by 10 bases, leaving 9 bases between them. Germline CDR1 reads LNHDA; CDR2 reads SQIVND (reference sequence). This CDR3 is built from 11 residues. The CDR3: CASSMSLLYTF. CDR3 nucleotide sequence: TGTGCCAGTAGTATGTCCCTCCTCTACACCTTC.

V usage is TRBV7-8 and J usage is TRBJ2-1; the match to TRBD1 covers 10 bases. CDR1 and CDR2 (germline): SGHVS, FQNEAQ. V lost 3 bases and J lost 8; bases outside the gene matches: 7. This CDR3 is 15 amino acids long. The CDR3 here is CASSLTGGLFYEQFF. Written as DNA, the CDR3 is TGTGCCAGCAGCTTGACAGGGGGCTTGTTTTATGAGCAGTTCTTC.

The chain combines TRBV19 with TRBJ1-4; TRBD1 matches 7 bases. Trimming cost V 0 bases and J 6 bases; bases outside gene matches: 13. Germline-derived CDR1 and CDR2 are LNHDA and SQIVND (reference sequence). The CDR3 consists of 18 residues. CDR3 sequence: CASSIDARDRRPYEKLFF. For the CDR3, the DNA is TGTGCCAGTAGTATAGACGCCCGGGACAGAAGGCCTTATGAAAAACTGTTTTTT.

J is TRBJ2-2 and V is TRBV19; 9 nucleotides align to TRBD2. Germline-derived CDR1 and CDR2 are LNHDA and SQIVND (reference sequence). The CDR3 contains 16 residues. J gave up 3 bases and V 4 bases, and 6 bases lay outside the gene matches. The CDR3: CASSKYSGRDTGELFF. DNA for the CDR3: TGTGCCAGTAGTAAATATAGCGGGAGAGACACCGGGGAGCTGTTTTTT.

The rearrangement uses TRBV27 and TRBJ1-1, with D perhaps TRBD1 (5 bases). CDR3 length equals 16 residues. Trimming took off 1 base at V and 3 bases at J, with 15 bases between the two ends. Germline CDR1 and CDR2: MNHEY and SMNVEV (reference sequence). CDR3 in amino acids: CASSLWTPRRDTEAFF. The CDR3 region has the DNA TGTGCCAGCAGTTTATGGACACCTCGACGGGACACTGAAGCTTTCTTT.

The gene calls are TRBV29-1 and TRBJ2-1; 7 nucleotides match TRBD1. CDR1 is SQVTM, CDR2 ANQGSEA, per germline. The junction had 8 bases not matched to a gene; V was cut back by 4 bases and J by 2 bases. CDR3 length: 15 amino acids. The CDR3 loop is CSVGRGTAPYNEQFF. The DNA of the CDR3 is TGCAGCGTTGGTAGGGGGACAGCCCCCTACAATGAGCAGTTCTTC.

This clone was seen just once. The chain links TRBV11-2 to TRBJ1-6, with D tentatively TRBD1 (5 bases). There are 17 residues in the CDR3. Trimming removed 4 bases from V and 10 bases from J, with 23 bases in between. CDR1 SGHAT and CDR2 FQNNGV come from the germline V gene. In DNA, the CDR3 is TGTGCCAGCAGCTACCGCCTTCTCCCAGGGAAAGAGTCACCCCTCCACTTT. This codes for CASSYRLLPGKESPLHF.

The chain joins TRBV20-1 to TRBJ1-1; D is undetermined. Trimming stripped 3 bases from V and 2 bases from J, with 13 bases between. The CDR3 has 14 amino acids. Germline lookup yields CDR1 DFQATT and CDR2 SNEGSKA (reference sequence). CDR3 protein: CSASLGSSNTEAFF. The CDR3 DNA follows: TGCAGTGCTAGTTTGGGCAGCTCCAACACTGAAGCTTTCTTT.

CDR3 nucleotide sequence: TGTGCCAGCCGTTCGTTAATGAACACTGAAGCTTTCTTT. It encodes CASRSLMNTEAFF. V is TRBV27 and J is TRBJ1-1; unclear D gene. Germline values: CDR1 MNHEY, CDR2 SMNVEV (reference sequence). The CDR3 contains 13 residues. V was cut by 8 bases and J by 0 bases, with 10 bases left in between.

This rearrangement joins TRBV9 to TRBJ2-1; D is perhaps TRBD1 (6 bases). The CDR3 is 15 amino acids. Germline V gene data show CDR1 as SGDLS and CDR2 as YYNGEE. V was shortened by 0 bases and J by 2 bases, with 9 bases between the two germline ends. The CDR3, as DNA: TGTGCCAGCAGCGTAGAACAGGGCCCCTACAATGAGCAGTTCTTC. Amino acids: CASSVEQGPYNEQFF.

V usage is TRBV18 and J usage is TRBJ1-6, with TRBD1 as a possible D gene (6 bases). The germline V gene encodes CDR1 KGHSH and CDR2 LQKENI. Trimming took off 2 bases at V and 4 bases at J, with 12 bases between the two ends. The CDR3 covers 16 residues. The CDR3 here is CASSPGQGPYNSPLHF. For the CDR3, the DNA is TGTGCCAGCTCACCAGGCCAGGGGCCATATAATTCACCCCTCCACTTT.

This clone was picked up a small number of times. The chain combines TRBV25-1 with TRBJ2-7; 9 nucleotides align to TRBD2. The CDR3 contains 15 residues. With 2 bases clipped from V and 6 bases from J, the junction kept 8 bases outside the gene matches. The germline CDR1 and CDR2 sequences are MGHDK and SYGVNS. The DNA for the CDR3 is TGTGCCAGCAGTGAAATAAGCGGGAGGTCCCCCGAGCAGTACTTC. It encodes CASSEISGRSPEQYF.